This TCR beta chain was found in a study of synovial regulatory T cells in juvenile arthritis. Study-level information: Treatments: three naive, several methotrexate, one methotrexate plus infliximab, one unknown.

Method: immunoSEQ multiplex PCR; TCRdb's copy keeps in-frame clones and lacks some. The sample data list some 10,000 clones. The study's findings and limits: iaTreg TCR repertoires were largely private across patients and partially overlapped synovial Teff and blood CPL. iaTreg cells shared more CDR3 sequences with synovial Tregs than other blood Tregs did.

Patients were aged median around 10 years with disease lasting median roughly seven years. The CDR3 totals 12 residues. Only the protein is available. Germline CDR1 and CDR2: WNHNN and SYGVQD (reference sequence). In regard to this clone: What it recognizes is unknown.

The chain uses TRBV10-1 and TRBJ1-2; TCRdb lists TRBD1, though no DNA is available to test this call. The sequencing sample was made of Treg cells from blood. Specified subset: remaining (HLA-DR-negative) circulating blood Treg cells. The TCR sequence derives from a donor between 2 and 35 years old with juvenile idiopathic arthritis. CDR3 amino acids: CASSDTNYGYTF.